A single TCR beta chain is shown here with its context. Which antigen it targets is not known. The record has no base qualities; no much larger clone is one base away. Library preparation used multiplex PCR. For sequencing, an Illumina HiSeq 4000 was employed. CDR3 regions were amplified by Arm-PCR with iRepertoire HTBI primers to construct TCR beta libraries. PCR products were gel purified before sequencing. The authors' analysis ran thus. A total of fewer than 70 TRBV and 14 TRBJ segments were identified across samples and were used for gene usage analysis of CDR3 amino acid clonotypes. Filtered high-quality paired reads were merged into contigs using COPE and FqMerger. BLAST was used to align contigs to the IMGT TRBV, TRBD and TRBJ reference genes, and CDR3 was defined following IMGT. Clonotypes above 0.1% frequency were classified as highly expanded clones. Shannon entropy was used to measure repertoire diversity, and the Gini coefficient was used to measure V-J evenness. Clonotypes shared by more than one individual were considered public. TCRdb reprocessing: public reads trimmed at Q25 with fastp, clones called with MiXCR, in-frame beta chains kept. Each CDR3 protein appears once, grouped with its most common genes and DNA. These V and J calls derive from TCRdb rather than the authors' analysis. In this sample the table shows a few hundred thousand distinct CDR3 sequences, roughly a quarter of which occur a single time. In total, the top ten clones hold roughly a quarter of the sample.

This sample is drawn from a study of regulatory T cells in long-lasting Graves disease (dated by TCRdb to the early 2020s). In terms of the full investigation: Persistent Graves' disease was defined as persistently positive TSH receptor autoantibodies together with antithyroid drug treatment for over 5 years. Patients with persistent Graves' disease were compared with patients with newly diagnosed Graves' disease using TCR sequencing and RNA sequencing of peripheral blood. The study took place in China and was registered as a clinical trial. A total of about 35 samples underwent TCR sequencing: roughly 13 from persistent and around 20 from newly diagnosed Graves' disease patients. Persistent Graves' disease patients in the clinical cohort had taken antithyroid drugs for 8 to 12 years on average.

The meaning of the sample's time point label: persistent/refractory GD, antithyroid drugs over 5 years with positive TRAb. For both TCR sequencing and RNA sequencing, RNA was extracted from PBMCs in TRIzol. The diagnosis of Graves' disease followed American Thyroid Association guidelines. Patients were recruited from an endocrinology department in Xi'an, China. Each patient gave about 8.1 milliliters of peripheral blood, collected in an EDTA anticoagulant tube. Ficoll Paque Plus density gradient separation was used to isolate PBMCs, and no further T cell sorting was performed. An Agilent 2100 Bioanalyzer and agarose gel were used to check RNA quality, while a NanoDrop 2000 measured RNA concentration. V loses 4 bases, J loses 0 bases, and the germline ends lie 10 bases apart. From the cysteine through the phenylalanine, the CDR3 covers 15 amino acids. Just the 45-base CDR3 DNA is kept, in frame starting at base 1. CDR1 and CDR2 were assigned from the germline V gene (reference sequence) as LNHDA and SQIVND.

Results and caveats for the whole study, not just this receptor: Compared with newly diagnosed patients, patients with persistent Graves' disease had lower TCR Shannon entropy and fewer highly expanded clones, which suggests clonal expansion. Patients with persistent disease shared more public clonotypes (approximately 2,500) than newly diagnosed patients did (966). The authors noted that the small sample size was a limitation that may lower accuracy. Sequencing and analysis were restricted to the TCR beta chain. The study examined only peripheral blood because the primary lesion, thyroid tissue, could not be accessed. Persistent disease showed preferential use of TRBV28, TRBJ1-2 and TRBJ2-5, whereas newly diagnosed disease favored TRBV20-1 and TRBJ2-1.

The chain is made from TRBV19 and TRBJ2-1; the D gene assignment is ambiguous. The clonotype was recovered from a female donor with Graves disease. Specimen: peripheral blood mononuclear cells (PBMCs), collected when the disease was refractory, from a patient treated with antithyroid drugs. The sequenced DNA: TGTGCCAGTAGTAAGAATACGGGCTCCTACAATGAGCAGTTCTTC. It encodes CASSKNTGSYNEQFF.